These 22 T cell receptor beta chains came from one sample sequenced in a study of shared clonotypes between healthy human individuals. Assay: immunoSEQ multiplex PCR; the TCRdb copy retains only in-frame clones and omits some. The top ten hold around 13% of the sample, which has fewer than 700,000 clones, roughly 79% seen once. Sequencing was done on a sample of PBMCs. These receptors were collected from a woman aged 40 to 49 in good health. Some clones in this sample may be carry-over from other donors' samples.

This chain connects TRBV19 to TRBJ1-3; possibly TRBD1 for D (5 bases). V lost 9 bases, J lost 4 bases, and 10 bases lay in between. Germline V lookup: CDR1 LNHDA, CDR2 SQIVND (reference sequence). This CDR3 comprises 12 residues. CDR3 nucleotides: TGTGCCAGCCGGGACTCAGGAAACACCATATATTTT. Its translation: CASRDSGNTIYF.

V gene TRBV15 combines with J gene TRBJ2-2; TRBD1 matches 9 bases. The length of the CDR3 is 18 residues. Unmatched junction bases numbered 10, after V lost 0 bases and J lost 5 bases. Per the germline V gene, CDR1 is LNHNV and CDR2 is YYDKDF (reference sequence). CDR3 region: CATSRDFTGGAGTGELFF. In nucleotides, the CDR3 is TGTGCCACCAGCAGAGATTTTACAGGGGGCGCGGGTACCGGGGAGCTGTTTTTT.

The chain links TRBV5-1 to TRBJ2-6, with D unresolved. CDR3 length: 14 amino acids. Deletions cut 0 bases from V and 15 bases from J, with 16 bases between. CDR1 and CDR2 (germline): SGHRS, YFSETQ. As DNA, the CDR3 is TGCGCCAGCAGCTTGGCGGGCGGCTCCCTCGGCCTGACTTTC. Translation gives CASSLAGGSLGLTF.

This clone was counted only a few times. This sequence joins TRBV5-1 and TRBJ2-7; tentative D call: TRBD1 (6 bases). Trimming pared 2 bases from V and 4 bases from J, leaving 13 bases between. This CDR3 region has 14 residues. Germline values: CDR1 SGHRS, CDR2 YFSETQ. The DNA of the CDR3 is TGCGCCAGCAGCTTAAGGCAGGGGATTTACGAGCAGTACTTC. The encoded protein is CASSLRQGIYEQYF.

The chain joins TRBV11-2 to TRBJ2-3; D gene ambiguous. Germline V CDR1 and CDR2: SGHAT, FQNNGV. V lost 0 bases and J 2 bases, leaving 9 bases between the germline ends. The CDR3 sequence is 15 residues long. The CDR3 is CASSLDRQPTDTQYF. The CDR3 DNA is TGTGCCAGCAGCTTAGATCGGCAGCCCACAGATACGCAGTATTTT.

Details on this clone: The same CDR3 can be traced to other DNA sequences in this sample. The CDR3 reads CSVAGTSSYEQYF. CDR3 nucleotides: TGCAGCGTTGCCGGGACATCCTCCTACGAGCAGTACTTC. The V call is TRBV29-1, the J call TRBJ2-7; D is possibly TRBD1 (6 bases). V lost 4 bases and J lost 0, with 10 bases in between. This CDR3 region has 13 residues. Looked up from germline, CDR1 is SQVTM and CDR2 is ANQGSEA.

The chain recombines TRBV28 with TRBJ2-7; 13 bases fit TRBD2. The germline CDR1 and CDR2 sequences are MDHEN and SYDVKM. CDR3 size: 21 residues. The junction had 16 bases not matched to a gene; V was cut back by 2 bases and J by 0 bases. Written as DNA, the CDR3 is TGTGCCAGCAGTTTAAATGAGAAGGGTGGACTAGCGGGAGAGAGCTCCTACGAGCAGTACTTC. It yields the protein CASSLNEKGGLAGESSYEQYF.

This clone appeared a few times. This chain joins TRBV29-1 and TRBJ2-5, with D possibly being TRBD2 (7 bases). Trimming cost V 6 bases and J 3 bases, with 23 bases left between them. The V gene's germline CDR1 is SQVTM and CDR2 ANQGSEA. This CDR3 region has 16 residues. The CDR3 here is CSVTVGGGSAKETQYF. For the CDR3, the DNA is TGCAGCGTCACAGTGGGAGGGGGTTCAGCCAAAGAGACCCAGTACTTC. Variable domain in full (rest from reference TRBV29-1 and TRBJ2-5): SAVISQKPSRDICQRGTSLTIQCQVDSQVTMMFWYRQQPGQSLTLIATANQGSEATYESGFVIDKFPISRPNLTFSTLTVSNMSPEDSSIYLCSVTVGGGSAKETQYFGPGTRLLVL.

This clone was picked up many times. V and J are TRBV10-2 and TRBJ2-1; 13 positions agree with TRBD2. J lost 12 bases, V lost 3 bases, and 14 bases had no gene match. The CDR3 has 17 residues. Germline lookup yields CDR1 WSHSY and CDR2 SAAADI. The CDR3 loop reads CASSDPGLAGDSGRQFF. DNA for the CDR3: TGCGCCAGCAGTGATCCTGGACTAGCGGGAGATAGCGGGAGGCAGTTCTTC.

This clone was seen just once. The gene calls are TRBV19 and TRBJ1-3; 7 nucleotides line up with TRBD1. CDR3 length equals 15 residues. Germline CDR1 is LNHDA and CDR2 is SQIVND (reference sequence). V trimming: 6 bases; J trimming: 0 bases; junction bases outside the gene matches: 5. CDR3 coding DNA: TGTGCCAGTAGGAAAACAGGGGACTCTGGAAACACCATATATTTT. Residues: CASRKTGDSGNTIYF.

The chain has TRBV29-1 and TRBJ2-7; 10 nucleotides match TRBD1. CDR3 length: 13 residues. The trim removed 6 bases at V and 7 bases at J, leaving 9 bases unmatched. CDR1 and CDR2 from the germline V gene are SQVTM and ANQGSEA. The CDR3 sequence is CSVARQGAREQYF. The CDR3 DNA follows: TGCAGCGTCGCCCGACAGGGGGCGAGAGAGCAGTACTTC.

The CDR3 sequence: CASSELGYYEQYF. DNA of the CDR3: TGTGCCAGCAGTGAATTGGGCTACTACGAGCAGTACTTC. The V gene is TRBV25-1, the J gene TRBJ2-7; D uncertain. Germline V lookup: CDR1 MGHDK, CDR2 SYGVNS. The CDR3 spans 13 residues. The ends were cut back, 1 base at V and 3 bases at J, with 7 bases in the middle.

This chain connects TRBV11-2 to TRBJ1-2, with 11 bases that match TRBD1. CDR1 and CDR2 (germline): SGHAT, FQNNGV. This CDR3 comprises 14 residues. V lost 4 bases to trimming and J lost 4 bases; unmatched junction nucleotides: 2. The CDR3 reads CASSWTGGGYGYTF. The CDR3 DNA follows: TGTGCCAGCAGCTGGACAGGGGGCGGCTATGGCTACACCTTC.

The J gene is TRBJ1-1, the V gene TRBV6-5; 7 bases are a match to TRBD1. From germline, CDR1 is MNHEY and CDR2 SVGAGI. The CDR3 has 14 amino acids. With V trimmed by 7 bases and J by 4 bases, 9 bases remained unmatched. CDR3 residues: CASKNPGQSTEAFF. The CDR3 DNA is TGTGCCAGCAAGAACCCGGGACAGAGCACTGAAGCTTTCTTT.

This clone was seen just once. V gene TRBV28 combines with J gene TRBJ2-7; D not certain. This CDR3 comprises 14 residues. Trimming took off 5 bases at V and 1 base at J, with 12 bases between the two ends. Germline loops: CDR1 MDHEN, CDR2 SYDVKM. The CDR3 nucleotides are TGTGCCAGCAGTCCCGCCGTGATTTCCTACGAGCAGTACTTC. It translates to CASSPAVISYEQYF.

This sequence joins TRBV4-2 and TRBJ2-1; no reliable D call. Trimming left V 3 bases short and J 5 bases short, with 8 bases between. The CDR3 sequence is 13 residues long. Germline V lookup: CDR1 LGHNA, CDR2 YNFKEQ. The CDR3 loop reads CASSHPTNNEQFF. The DNA for the CDR3 is TGTGCCAGCAGCCACCCAACCAACAATGAGCAGTTCTTC.

The chain employs TRBV5-5 and TRBJ2-7; unclear D gene. V lost 4 bases, J lost 0 bases, and 14 bases lay in between. The CDR3 spans 15 residues. Looked up from germline, CDR1 is SGHKS and CDR2 is YYEKEE (reference sequence). CDR3 region: CASSHLMARSYEQYF. The CDR3 nucleotides are TGTGCCAGCAGCCACCTCATGGCCCGCTCCTACGAGCAGTACTTC.

This chain joins TRBV9 and TRBJ2-4, with D unresolved. V was shortened by 0 bases and J by 2 bases, with 3 bases between the two germline ends. Per the germline V gene, CDR1 is SGDLS and CDR2 is YYNGEE. This CDR3 is built from 13 residues. The CDR3 spells CASSVDPKNIQYF. DNA for the CDR3: TGTGCCAGCAGCGTAGATCCCAAAAACATTCAGTACTTC.

Concerning this clone itself: A read error is possible here, since a much larger clone lies one base away. The chain joins TRBV6-1 to TRBJ1-1, with 10 bases that match TRBD1. This CDR3 has 15 amino acids. CDR1 is MNHNS, CDR2 SASEGT, per germline. Written as DNA, the CDR3 is TGTGCCAACAGTGCGGGGACAGGGGCCCTGTTTGAAGCTTTCTTT. Translating gives CANSAGTGALFEAFF.

The chain joins TRBV6-1 to TRBJ1-2; tentative D call: TRBD1 (5 bases). Trimming left V 2 bases short and J 5 bases short, with 15 bases between. This CDR3 comprises 15 residues. Germline CDR1 reads MNHNS; CDR2 reads SASEGT. CDR3 in DNA: TGTGCCAGCAGTGAATCAGGAGGGGTAGGGTATGGCTACACCTTC. Encoded protein: CASSESGGVGYGYTF.

J is TRBJ2-1 and V is TRBV7-9; D is possibly TRBD1 (6 bases). The CDR3 spans 18 residues. Trimming cost V 5 bases and J 6 bases, with 26 bases left between them. CDR1 is SEHNR and CDR2 is FQNEAQ in the germline V gene (reference sequence). Here the CDR3 DNA reads TGTGCCAGCAGCCCCGCAAGAAGCGGAACAGGGTTCGGCAATGAGCAGTTCTTC. Protein: CASSPARSGTGFGNEQFF.

The chain joins TRBV28 to TRBJ1-3, with a possible D match to TRBD1 (5 bases). Looked up from germline, CDR1 is MDHEN and CDR2 is SYDVKM. Trimming took 5 bases from V and 8 from J, leaving 22 bases between them. The CDR3 is 16 residues long. Written as DNA, the CDR3 is TGTGCCAGCAGTCCCAGCCCGGTCTTCGGGGGGGACACCATATATTTT. This encodes CASSPSPVFGGDTIYF. Filled out from reference TRBV28 and TRBJ1-3, the complete variable domain reads DVKVTQSSRYLVKRTGEKVFLECVQDMDHENMFWYRQDPGLGLRLIYFSYDVKMKEKGDIPEGYSVSREKKERFSLILESASTNQTSMYLCASSPSPVFGGDTIYFGEGSWLTVV.